One and the same sample provided the 16 T cell receptor beta chains below, sequenced in a study of immunodeficiency. This table comes from immunoSEQ multiplex PCR, and its TCRdb copy is limited to in-frame clones, with some not included. The sample consists of about 2,500 clones, around nine tenths of them appearing once. Findings and caveats of the study: Patients and controls had similar CD4+ T cell V-J pairing and entropy.

The antigens for these receptors are not known. The sequenced material came from CD4+ T cells from blood. These receptors were collected from a woman between 18 and 29 years old with POLD1 deficiency.

With regard to this clone: Mismatch with germline at one junction end may stem from a read error. This CDR3 is also generated by other DNA sequences in the sample. This chain links TRBV15 with TRBJ1-2; unclear D gene. The CDR3 is 14 amino acids. The germline gives CDR1 LNHNV, CDR2 YYDKDF (reference sequence). The CDR3 coding sequence is TGTGCCACTAGCATGCGTAAGGGATCCGGTGGCTACACCTTC. Translated, it gives CATSMRKGSGGYTF.

The rearrangement links TRBV5-1 to TRBJ2-7, with a possible D match to TRBD1 (6 bases). CDR1 SGHRS and CDR2 YFSETQ come from the germline V gene. The CDR3 covers 13 residues. V lost 0 bases and J 3 bases, leaving 7 bases between the germline ends. CDR3 protein: CASSLARGYEQYF. Here the CDR3 DNA reads TGCGCCAGCAGCTTGGCCAGGGGCTACGAGCAGTACTTC. The full variable domain, with the rest looked up from reference TRBV5-1 and TRBJ2-7, is KAGVTQTPRYLIKTRGQQVTLSCSPISGHRSVSWYQQTPGQGLQFLFEYFSETQRNKGNFPGRFSGRQFSNSRSEMNVSTLELGDSALYLCASSLARGYEQYFGPGTRLTVT.

The rearrangement joins TRBV29-1 to TRBJ1-2; TRBD1 is a possible D gene (5 bases). Trimming removed 7 bases at V and 1 base at J, with 16 bases between. The CDR3 extends over 14 amino acids. CDR1 is SQVTM and CDR2 is ANQGSEA in the germline V gene. CDR3 in DNA: TGCAGCGCAATCCTCGGGGCATTTAACTATGGCTACACCTTC. This codes for CSAILGAFNYGYTF.

The chain has TRBV7-6 and TRBJ2-7; D remains ambiguous. This CDR3 is 15 amino acids long. Per the germline V gene, CDR1 is SGHVS and CDR2 is FNYEAQ. Trimming stripped 1 base from V and 4 bases from J, with 14 bases between. CDR3 amino acids: CASSLVLGPAYEQYF. The DNA of the CDR3 is TGTGCCAGCAGCTTAGTCCTAGGTCCTGCGTACGAGCAGTACTTC.

The chain uses TRBV11-1 and TRBJ1-1; D unclear. Germline-derived CDR1 and CDR2 are SGHAT and FQDESV (reference sequence). V lost 3 bases to trimming and J lost 5 bases, with 7 bases between them. The CDR3 length is 12 residues. CDR3 DNA sequence: TGTGCCAGCAGCTTTGAACGGACTGAAGCTTTCTTT. This gives the protein CASSFERTEAFF.

The chain couples TRBV5-1 to TRBJ1-3; D gene unclear. Trimming shortened V by 9 bases and J by 0 bases, and 7 bases separated the two germline ends. This CDR3 spans 12 amino acids. CDR1 and CDR2 (germline): SGHRS, YFSETQ. The CDR3 DNA reads TGCGCCACCTCAGACTCTGGAAACACCATATATTTT. Amino acids: CATSDSGNTIYF.

This chain uses TRBV19 with TRBJ1-3; 7 bases align to TRBD1. The germline V gene encodes CDR1 LNHDA and CDR2 SQIVND (reference sequence). The CDR3 covers 15 residues. V was clipped by 5 bases and J by 0 bases; unmatched bases: 4. The CDR3 sequence is CASSSRDSSGNTIYF. The CDR3 DNA reads as TGTGCCAGTAGTTCCCGGGACAGCTCTGGAAACACCATATATTTT.

This clone has more than one count but fewer than ten. The V call is TRBV20-1, the J call TRBJ1-6; D remains ambiguous. Per the germline V gene, CDR1 is DFQATT and CDR2 is SNEGSKA (reference sequence). CDR3 length equals 16 residues. The germline V and J ends were trimmed by 3 bases and 2 bases, with 14 bases remaining between them. The CDR3 is CSASPVGLAYNSPLHF. The CDR3 region has the DNA TGCAGTGCTAGTCCCGTGGGGTTAGCCTATAATTCACCCCTCCACTTT.

This chain joins TRBV30 and TRBJ2-2, with D unresolved. V lost 7 bases, J lost 8 bases, and 17 bases lay in between. The CDR3 spans 13 residues. The germline V gene has CDR1 GTSNPN and CDR2 SVGIG (reference sequence). The CDR3 reads CASAYSAPGELFF. In DNA, the CDR3 is TGTGCCTCCGCCTATTCAGCCCCTGGGGAGCTGTTTTTT.

This chain links TRBV6-5 with TRBJ2-5; D unresolved. This CDR3 is 15 amino acids long. V lost 0 bases and J lost 1, with 9 bases in between. The V gene's germline CDR1 is MNHEY and CDR2 SVGAGI. The CDR3 nucleotides read TGTGCCAGCAGTTACTCTCGGACGGCCCAAGAGACCCAGTACTTC. Its translation is CASSYSRTAQETQYF.

The CDR3 DNA reads TGTGCCACCAGCATAGGGGGGGACACCGGGGAGCTGTTTTTT. It yields the protein CATSIGGDTGELFF. J is TRBJ2-2 and V is TRBV15; D is perhaps TRBD2 (7 bases). CDR3 length: 14 residues. Germline lookup yields CDR1 LNHNV and CDR2 YYDKDF (reference sequence). Trimming left V 4 bases short and J 3 bases short, with 9 bases between.

This clone appeared a few times. J is TRBJ1-5 and V is TRBV29-1, with 10 positions matching TRBD1. V shed 6 bases, J shed 5 bases, and the junction held 4 bases outside the gene matches. Germline V lookup: CDR1 SQVTM, CDR2 ANQGSEA. The CDR3 consists of 13 residues. This CDR3 reads CSVRTGGDQPQHF. CDR3 nucleotide sequence: TGCAGCGTCCGGACAGGGGGGGATCAGCCCCAGCATTTT.

This sequence joins TRBV5-5 and TRBJ2-5; a possible D gene is TRBD2 (6 bases). The CDR3 extends over 15 amino acids. CDR1 is SGHKS, CDR2 YYEKEE, per germline (reference sequence). Trimming cost V 2 bases and J 2 bases, with 13 bases left between them. The CDR3 sequence: CASSLIGGVQETQYF. The DNA for the CDR3 is TGTGCCAGCAGCTTAATTGGCGGGGTACAAGAGACCCAGTACTTC.

This rearrangement joins TRBV7-9 to TRBJ2-7, with 8 bases matching TRBD1. From germline, CDR1 is SEHNR and CDR2 FQNEAQ (reference sequence). Unmatched junction bases numbered 4, after V lost 4 bases and J lost 2 bases. CDR3 length: 14 residues. DNA for the CDR3: TGTGCCAGCAGCTCGGGACAGGTAGCCTACGAGCAGTACTTC. Translated: CASSSGQVAYEQYF.

The chain links TRBV7-2 to TRBJ2-3, with TRBD2 identical over 7 bases. The CDR3 is made up of 16 amino acids. After removal of 5 bases from V and 1 base from J, the junction contained 9 bases not matched to a gene. CDR1 and CDR2 from the germline V gene are SGHTA and FQGNSA. The DNA for the CDR3 is TGTGCCAGCAGCCGTATGGGGGGAGGGGGCACAGATACGCAGTATTTT. Amino acids: CASSRMGGGGTDTQYF.

This clone was observed a handful of times. The rearrangement joins TRBV19 to TRBJ1-5, with 7 positions matching TRBD1. V lost 3 bases, J lost 6 bases, and 8 bases stayed unmatched. This CDR3 contains 15 residues. Per the germline V gene, CDR1 is LNHDA and CDR2 is SQIVND (reference sequence). The CDR3 bases are TGTGCCAGTAGTATGAGTGGACAGGCTAGTCAGCCCCAGCATTTT. Amino acids: CASSMSGQASQPQHF.